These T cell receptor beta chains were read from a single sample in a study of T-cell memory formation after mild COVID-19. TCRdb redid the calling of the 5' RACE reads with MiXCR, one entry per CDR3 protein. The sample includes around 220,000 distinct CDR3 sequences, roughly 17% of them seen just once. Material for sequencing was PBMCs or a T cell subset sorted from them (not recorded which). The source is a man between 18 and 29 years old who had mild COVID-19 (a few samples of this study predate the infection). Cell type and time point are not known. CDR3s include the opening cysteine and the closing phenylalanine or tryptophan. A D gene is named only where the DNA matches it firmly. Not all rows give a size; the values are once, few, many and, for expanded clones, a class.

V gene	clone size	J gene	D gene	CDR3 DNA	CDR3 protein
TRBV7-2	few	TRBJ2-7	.	TGTGCCAGCAGCTTCAAATACTTCCGGGCCAGATACGAGCAGTACTTC	CASSFKYFRARYEQYF
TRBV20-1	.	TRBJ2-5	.	TGCAGTGGATCGAGAGCCGAATCTCCCCACTTC	CSGSRAESPHF
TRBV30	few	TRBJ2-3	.	TGTGCCTGGAGTCTACTAGCAGATACGCAGTATTTT	CAWSLLADTQYF
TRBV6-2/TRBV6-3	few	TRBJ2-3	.	TGTGCCAGCAGTGGGGCGGGCTCGGTTACGCAGTATTTT	CASSGAGSVTQYF
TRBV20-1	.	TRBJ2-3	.	TGCAGTGCTAGAGATTCCAGGGGGACTACTAGCACAGATACGCAGTATTTT	CSARDSRGTTSTDTQYF
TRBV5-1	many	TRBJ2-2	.	TGCGCCAGCAGCAACAACAGGGCTGGGGCCACCGGGGAGCTGTTTTTT	CASSNNRAGATGELFF
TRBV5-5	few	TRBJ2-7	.	TGTGCCAGCAGCCCCCAGGGCAGGGAACCTTACGAGCAGTACTTC	CASSPQGREPYEQYF
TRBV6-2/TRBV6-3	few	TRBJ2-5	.	TGTGCCAGCAGTTATCAGGAACAGAGAGAAGAGACCCAGTACTTC	CASSYQEQREETQYF
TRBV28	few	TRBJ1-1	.	TGTGCCAGCAACCTTCTGAGGACTGAAGCTTTCTTT	CASNLLRTEAFF
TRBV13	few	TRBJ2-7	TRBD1	TGTGCCAGCAGCTGGTATGTCAGGGGGATTCACGAGCAGTACTTC	CASSWYVRGIHEQYF
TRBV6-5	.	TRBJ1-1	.	TGTGCCAGCAGTTACGGGCCGGGGGGTACTGAAGCTTTCTTT	CASSYGPGGTEAFF
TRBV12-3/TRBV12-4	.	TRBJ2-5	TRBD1	TGTGCCAGCAGGAGGACAGGCAACCAAGAGACCCAGTACTTC	CASRRTGNQETQYF
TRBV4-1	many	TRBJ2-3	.	TGCGCCAGCAGCCAACGCCAGGGAGCCACAGATACGCAGTATTTT	CASSQRQGATDTQYF
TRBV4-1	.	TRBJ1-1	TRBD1	TGCGCCAGCAGCAGCCTACAGGGGGCCACTGAAGCTTTCTTT	CASSSLQGATEAFF
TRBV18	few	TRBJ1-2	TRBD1	TGTGCCAGCTCACCCGACCACAGGGGCGTAGTCTATGGCTACACCTTC	CASSPDHRGVVYGYTF
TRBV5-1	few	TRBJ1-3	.	TGCGCCAGCACCCCGGACAGTTCTGGAAACACCATATATTTT	CASTPDSSGNTIYF
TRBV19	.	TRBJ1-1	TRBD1	TGTGCCAGTAGTCCTCCCCGGGACAGGGAAGCTTTCTTT	CASSPPRDREAFF
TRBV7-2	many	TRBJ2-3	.	TGTGCCAGCAGCTTAGTAGGGCAGGGTGCGCAGTATTTT	CASSLVGQGAQYF
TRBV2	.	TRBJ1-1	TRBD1	TGTGCCACAAACAGGGGGCAGGTCACTGAAGCTTTCTTT	CATNRGQVTEAFF
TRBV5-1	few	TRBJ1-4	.	TGCGCCAGCAGCTTAAGCCACGGGGGTGGTGAAAAACTGTTTTTT	CASSLSHGGGEKLFF
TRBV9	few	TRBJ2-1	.	TGTGCCAGCAGCGTAGACGGGTACAATGAGCAGTTCTTC	CASSVDGYNEQFF
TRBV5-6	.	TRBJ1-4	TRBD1	TGTGCCAGCAGTTTCCGGACAGGATATAATGAAAAACTGTTTTTT	CASSFRTGYNEKLFF
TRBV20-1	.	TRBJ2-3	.	TGCAGTCCAGTCGGGGGAGGCACAGATACGCAGTATTTT	CSPVGGGTDTQYF
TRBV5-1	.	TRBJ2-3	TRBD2	TGCGCCAGCAGCCTAGGGACTAGAACACTAGATACGCAGTATTTT	CASSLGTRTLDTQYF
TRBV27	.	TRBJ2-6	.	TGTGCCAGCAGATCCTTTATATTGGGTCGTGGGGCCAACGTCCTGACTTTC	CASRSFILGRGANVLTF
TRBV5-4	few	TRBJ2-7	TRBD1	TGTGCCAGCAGCCCGGGACAGTCCGACGAGCAGTACTTC	CASSPGQSDEQYF
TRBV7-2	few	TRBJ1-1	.	TGTGCCAGCAGCAGGACGGGGAGAAACACTGAAGCTTTCTTT	CASSRTGRNTEAFF
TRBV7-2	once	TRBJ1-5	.	TGTGCCAGCAGCTTAGCGCTAGGGGGTTGGGAGCCCCAGCATTTT	CASSLALGGWEPQHF
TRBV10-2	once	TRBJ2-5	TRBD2	TGCGCCAGCCGACTAGCGGGGACCCAAGAGACCCAGTACTTC	CASRLAGTQETQYF
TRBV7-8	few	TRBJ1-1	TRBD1	TGTGCCAGCAGCTTAGGACAGGGGTTGGGGTGGGCTTTCTTT	CASSLGQGLGWAFF
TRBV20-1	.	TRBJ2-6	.	TGCAGTGCTTCCCGGGACATCCACTTCGGGGCCAACGTCCTGACTTTC	CSASRDIHFGANVLTF
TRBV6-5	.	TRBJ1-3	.	TGTGCCAGCAGTTACTCGGCAGGGTCGGGAAACACCATATATTTT	CASSYSAGSGNTIYF
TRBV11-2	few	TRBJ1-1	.	TGTGCCAGCAGCTTAGATCCCACGTCGACTGAAGCTTTCTTT	CASSLDPTSTEAFF
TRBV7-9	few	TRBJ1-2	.	TGTGCCAGCAGCTTCCCTGAGATGTGGGGCTACACCTTC	CASSFPEMWGYTF
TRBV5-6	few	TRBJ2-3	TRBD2	TGTGCCAGCACCCCCTCCGGACTAGCGGGGCCCGGCCGCTACACAGATACGCAGTATTTT	CASTPSGLAGPGRYTDTQYF
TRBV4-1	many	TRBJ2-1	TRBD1	TGCGCCAGCAGCCCTTCAGGGACAGGGTCGACGAAGCAGTTCTTC	CASSPSGTGSTKQFF
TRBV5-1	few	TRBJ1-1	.	TGCGCCAGCAGCGTCGAGATGAACACTGAAGCTTTCTTT	CASSVEMNTEAFF
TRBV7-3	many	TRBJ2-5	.	TGTGCCAGCAGCTTAGGGACTTTTCAAGAGACCCAGTACTTC	CASSLGTFQETQYF
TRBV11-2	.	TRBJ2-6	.	TGTGCCAGCAGCTTGCCCTCGAAGTCTGGGGCCAACGTCCTGACTTTC	CASSLPSKSGANVLTF
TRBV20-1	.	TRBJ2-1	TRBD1	TGCAGTGCTCCGGTACAGGGGAACAATGAGCAGTTCTTC	CSAPVQGNNEQFF
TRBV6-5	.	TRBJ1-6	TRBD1	TGTGCCAGCAGTTACTCGTGGGACAGGGATTCACCCCTCCACTTT	CASSYSWDRDSPLHF
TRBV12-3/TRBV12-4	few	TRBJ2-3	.	TGTGCCAGCAGCCACAACTCCTGGAGCACAGATACGCAGTATTTT	CASSHNSWSTDTQYF
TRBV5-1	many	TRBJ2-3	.	TGCGCCAGCAGCTGGGCGACTACGAGCACAGATACGCAGTATTTT	CASSWATTSTDTQYF
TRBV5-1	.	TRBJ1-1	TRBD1	TGCGCCAGCAGCCCTATACCCCCCGGGCAGGGGGGGAACACTGAAGCTTTCTTT	CASSPIPPGQGGNTEAFF
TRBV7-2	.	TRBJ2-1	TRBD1	TGTGCCAGCAGCTCGTGGACAGGGGGTGTTGAGCAGTTCTTC	CASSSWTGGVEQFF
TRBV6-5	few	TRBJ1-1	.	TGTGCCAGCAGTTTATATGTGGGGGACACTGAAGCTTTCTTT	CASSLYVGDTEAFF
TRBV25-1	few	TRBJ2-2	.	TGTGCCAGCAGTGAGGCAATGTGGACCGGGGAGCTGTTTTTT	CASSEAMWTGELFF
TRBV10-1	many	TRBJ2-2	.	TGCGCCAGCAGTCAACAGGGCCGGGGCACCGGGGAGCTGTTTTTT	CASSQQGRGTGELFF
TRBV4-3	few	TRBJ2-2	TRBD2	TGCGCCAGCAGCCTCGCACCGACTAGCGCGGCCGGGGAGCTGTTTTTT	CASSLAPTSAAGELFF
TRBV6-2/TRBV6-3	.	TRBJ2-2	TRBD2	TGTGCCAGCAGCCCTCCGGGACTAGATTCCGGGGAGCTGTTTTTT	CASSPPGLDSGELFF
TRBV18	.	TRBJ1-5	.	TGTGCCAGCTCACCGGAGGTGGGCAATCAGCCCCAGCATTTT	CASSPEVGNQPQHF
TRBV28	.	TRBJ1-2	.	TGTGCCAGCGGATACAGGGAGACTAACTATGGCTACACCTTC	CASGYRETNYGYTF
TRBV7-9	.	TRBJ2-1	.	TGTGCCAGCAGCTTTTCTGGGGGTGAGCAGTTCTTC	CASSFSGGEQFF
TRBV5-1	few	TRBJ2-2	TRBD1	TGCGCCAGCAGCTCGGGACAGGGCAACGGGGAGCTGTTTTTT	CASSSGQGNGELFF
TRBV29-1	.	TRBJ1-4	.	TGCAGCGTTGTGGGTGGCGACGAAAAACTGTTTTTT	CSVVGGDEKLFF
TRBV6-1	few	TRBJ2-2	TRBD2	TGTGCCAGCAGAGGAAGCGGGGGGGCTTCCGGGGAGCTGTTTTTT	CASRGSGGASGELFF
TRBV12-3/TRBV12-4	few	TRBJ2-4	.	TGTGCCAGCAGTTTCGGCCGGGACATTCAGTACTTC	CASSFGRDIQYF
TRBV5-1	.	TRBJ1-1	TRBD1	TGCGCCAGCAGCGAGGTACAGGGGGTGAACACTGAAGCTTTCTTT	CASSEVQGVNTEAFF